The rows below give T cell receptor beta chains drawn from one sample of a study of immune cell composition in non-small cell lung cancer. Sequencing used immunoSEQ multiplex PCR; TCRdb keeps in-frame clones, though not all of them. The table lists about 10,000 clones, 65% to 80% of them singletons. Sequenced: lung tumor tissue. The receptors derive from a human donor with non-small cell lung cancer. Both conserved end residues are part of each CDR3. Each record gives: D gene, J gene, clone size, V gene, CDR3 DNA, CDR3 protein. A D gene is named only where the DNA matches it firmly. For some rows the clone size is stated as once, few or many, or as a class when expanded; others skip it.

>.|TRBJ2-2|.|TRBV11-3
TGTGCCAGCAGCTTAGAACCAATGGCTATCAACACCGGGGAGCTGTTTTTT
CASSLEPMAINTGELFF
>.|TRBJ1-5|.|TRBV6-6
TGTGCCAGCAGTCTTGGACGCGGGAGCAATCAGCCCCAGCATTTT
CASSLGRGSNQPQHF
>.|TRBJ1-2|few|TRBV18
TGTGCCAGCTCACCACTGGAAAGATATGGCTACACCTTC
CASSPLERYGYTF
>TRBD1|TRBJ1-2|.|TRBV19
TGTGCCACGGGACAGACAACTAACTATGGCTACACCTTC
CATGQTTNYGYTF
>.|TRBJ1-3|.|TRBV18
TGTGCCAGCTCACCTTGGGACGTCCGGAACACCATATATTTT
CASSPWDVRNTIYF
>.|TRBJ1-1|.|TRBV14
TGTGCCAGCAGCCAAGTCAGGGGAGGAACTGAAGCTTTCTTT
CASSQVRGGTEAFF
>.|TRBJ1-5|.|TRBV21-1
TGTGCCAGCAGCAAATCCGGGACAGGTATTGGCAATCAGCCCCAGCATTTT
CASSKSGTGIGNQPQHF
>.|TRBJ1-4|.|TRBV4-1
TGCGCCAGCAGCTCCCCCTTCGATACTAATGAAAAACTGTTTTTT
CASSSPFDTNEKLFF
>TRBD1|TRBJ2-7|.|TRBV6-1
TGTGCCAGCAGTGAGCCGGGACAGGGGTCCTACGAGCAGTACTTC
CASSEPGQGSYEQYF
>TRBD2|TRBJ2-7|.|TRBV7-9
TGTGCCAGCAGCTCAACCGACCGGGGGGGATCCTACGAGCAGTACTTC
CASSSTDRGGSYEQYF
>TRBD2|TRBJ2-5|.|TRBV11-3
TGTGCCAGCAGCGTTATTACTAGCGCTGGAAAAGAGACCCAGTACTTC
CASSVITSAGKETQYF
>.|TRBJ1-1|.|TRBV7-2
TGTGCCAGCAGCTGGGCCGGCGGAGCTGAAGCTTTCTTT
CASSWAGGAEAFF
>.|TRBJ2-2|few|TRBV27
TGTGCCAGCAGTTTAGATAGGGCTGCTCGGACCGGGGAGCTGTTTTTT
CASSLDRAARTGELFF
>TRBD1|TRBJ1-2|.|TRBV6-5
TGTGCCAGCAGCCAAGGACAGGGTATAGTCTATGGCTACACCTTC
CASSQGQGIVYGYTF
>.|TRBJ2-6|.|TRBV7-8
TGTGCCAGCAGCTTAAGATCGTTACGGGACTCCGGGGCCAACGTCCTGACTTTC
CASSLRSLRDSGANVLTF
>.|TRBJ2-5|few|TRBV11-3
TGTGCCAGCAGCTTGAGCCAATTAGAGACCCAGTACTTC
CASSLSQLETQYF
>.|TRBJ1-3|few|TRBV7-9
TGTGCCAGCAGCTTTTTCGCCGGGTTGGCTCGGGGAAACACCATATATTTT
CASSFFAGLARGNTIYF
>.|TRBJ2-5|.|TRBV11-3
TGTGCCAGCTCTCTGGGGCAGATACAAGAGACCCAGTACTTC
CASSLGQIQETQYF
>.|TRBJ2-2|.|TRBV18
TGTGCCAGCCCCCCGACGGGGAGGAACACCGGGGAGCTGTTTTTT
CASPPTGRNTGELFF
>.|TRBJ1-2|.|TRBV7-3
TGTGCCAGCAGCTTATCAGGATCAGCTAACTATGGCTACACCTTC
CASSLSGSANYGYTF
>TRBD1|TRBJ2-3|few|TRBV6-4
TGTGCCAGCAGGGAGACAGGGGGGAGCACAGATACGCAGTATTTT
CASRETGGSTDTQYF
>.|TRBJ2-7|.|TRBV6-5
TGTGCCAGCAGAGCTCCGGGACAACGATCCTACGAGCAGTACTTC
CASRAPGQRSYEQYF
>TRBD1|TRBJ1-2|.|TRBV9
TGTGCCAGCAGATCAGCCGGGACAGGCAACTTTGGCTACACCTTC
CASRSAGTGNFGYTF